This record covers a single TCR beta chain. Antigen specificity is unknown. This entry is derived from a study of beta chain features in type 1 diabetes. Findings and limits, study-wide: Shortening that was moderate but significant affected the TCRB CDR3s of Type 1 diabetes patients in all four CD4+ subsets.

V was pared by 3 bases and J by 2 bases, with 3 bases between. Looked up from germline, CDR1 is LGHNT and CDR2 is FRNRAP. The CDR3 sequence is 12 residues long. Since all of the isolated RNA was reverse transcribed, expressed TCRB transcripts were what got sequenced. TCRdb's table, derived via immunoSEQ multiplex PCR, lists solely in-frame clones and lacks some. The sample has more than 300,000 clones; roughly a tenth are singletons. The chain carries TRBV12-5 and TRBJ2-3; D uncertain. The sample was central memory CD4+ T cells from blood. This clonotype was obtained from a man aged 25-40 years with type 1 diabetes. The CDR3 protein is CASGLFTDTQYF. The CDR3 DNA is TGTGCTAGTGGTTTATTCACAGATACGCAGTATTTT. The full variable domain, its missing parts supplied by reference TRBV12-5 and TRBJ2-3, is DARVTQTPRHKVTEMGQEVTMRCQPILGHNTVFWYRQTMMQGLELLAYFRNRAPLDDSGMPKDRFSAEMPDATLATLKIQPSEPRDSAVYFCASGLFTDTQYFGPGTRLTVL.